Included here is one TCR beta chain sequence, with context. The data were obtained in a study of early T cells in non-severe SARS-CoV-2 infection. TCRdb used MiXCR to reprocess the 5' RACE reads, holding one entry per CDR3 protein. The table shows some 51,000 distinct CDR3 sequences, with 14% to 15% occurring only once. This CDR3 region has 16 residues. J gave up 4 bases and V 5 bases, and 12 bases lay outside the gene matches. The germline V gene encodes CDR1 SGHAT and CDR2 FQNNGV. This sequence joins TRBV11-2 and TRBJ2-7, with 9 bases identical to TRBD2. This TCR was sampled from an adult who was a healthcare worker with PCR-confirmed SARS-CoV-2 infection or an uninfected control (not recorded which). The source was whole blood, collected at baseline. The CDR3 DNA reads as TGTGCCAGCAGCCCTTACCCTAGCGGGACAGAGTACGAGCAGTACTTC. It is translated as CASSPYPSGTEYEQYF.